This T cell receptor beta chain was sequenced during a study of T-cell memory formation after mild COVID-19. Study-level background: Largely donor-specific TCR clusters were found.

This CDR3 region has 16 residues. The germline V gene encodes CDR1 MNHEY and CDR2 SMNVEV (reference sequence). Trimming shortened V by 3 bases and J by 7 bases, and 19 bases separated the two germline ends. Study results and limitations: Clones shrinking between day 15 and 85 showed a balanced CD4/CD8 split, and those that grew later tilted toward CD4+. Clones that contracted clustered mainly in CM and EM if CD4+ and in EMRA if CD8+.

The table lists this clonotype with a few counts. No antigen is known for it. TCRdb reprocessed the 5' RACE reads with MiXCR, giving one entry per CDR3 protein. The sample comprises hundreds of thousands of distinct CDR3 sequences, roughly 18% of which are singletons, and 12% rests with the top ten. The specimen was PBMCs or a T cell subset sorted from them (not recorded which). The J gene is TRBJ1-5, the V gene TRBV27; maybe TRBD1 (5 bases). The receptor was isolated from an adult woman who had mild COVID-19 (a few samples of this study predate the infection). Cell type and time point are not known. CDR3 residues: CASSLDPRGARQPQHF. DNA for the CDR3: TGTGCCAGCAGTTTGGACCCCCGCGGGGCGCGGCAGCCCCAGCATTTT.